Presented here are 15 T cell receptor beta chains from one specimen sequenced in a study of CD8 T cells in ankylosing spondylitis. Each CDR3 protein is one row after TCRdb ran MiXCR on the 5' RACE reads. The repertoire consists of roughly 150,000 distinct CDR3 sequences, with 6% to 8.5% occurring once and the leading ten covering roughly 12%. Sequenced sample: blood, either unsorted or a sorted T cell fraction (not recorded which). These receptors were taken from a female donor with ankylosing spondylitis or in good health (not recorded which).

The table lists this clonotype with many counts. The rearrangement joins TRBV2 to TRBJ2-6; no firm D call. The CDR3 consists of 13 residues. The V and J ends lost 6 bases and 0 bases respectively, with 3 bases between them. Germline lookup yields CDR1 SNHLY and CDR2 FYNNEI. CDR3 DNA sequence: TGTGCCAGCAGGATCTCTGGGGCCAACGTCCTGACTTTC. The encoded protein is CASRISGANVLTF.

This clonotype was counted many times. The chain links TRBV28 to TRBJ2-6; unclear D gene. V dropped 3 bases and J dropped 0 bases, with 12 bases sitting between them. The CDR3 sequence is 17 residues long. From germline, CDR1 is MDHEN and CDR2 SYDVKM. CDR3 sequence: CASSFWLPSSGANVLTF. The CDR3 nucleotides read TGTGCCAGCAGTTTCTGGCTCCCAAGCTCTGGGGCCAACGTCCTGACTTTC.

This clonotype showed up many times. The V call is TRBV12-3 or TRBV12-4, the J call TRBJ2-1, with D perhaps TRBD1 (6 bases). The CDR3 consists of 14 residues. V lost 7 bases to trimming and J lost 3 bases, with 13 bases between them. The CDR3 protein is CASTLKGVYNEQFF. The DNA for the CDR3 is TGTGCCAGCACCCTCAAGGGGGTCTACAATGAGCAGTTCTTC.

This clonotype was recorded many times. V usage is TRBV29-1 and J usage is TRBJ2-7; D is perhaps TRBD1 or TRBD2 (5 bases each). The CDR3 has 12 residues. V shed 3 bases and J shed 6 bases, with 12 bases lying between them. Germline V CDR1 and CDR2: SQVTM, ANQGSEA. The CDR3 reads CSVDAGTGEQYF. In DNA, the CDR3 is TGCAGCGTTGATGCAGGGACCGGCGAGCAGTACTTC.

Worth noting for this clonotype: One base away lies a much larger clone, so this may be a sequencing read error. This chain connects TRBV27 to TRBJ2-5; D not certain. CDR3 length: 14 residues. The germline CDR1 and CDR2 sequences are MNHEY and SMNVEV (reference sequence). The CDR3 here is CAGSWQTHGETQYF. CDR3 DNA sequence: TGTGCCGGCAGTTGGCAGACTCACGGGGAGACCCAGTACTTC.

This clonotype was seen many times. V and J are TRBV7-9 and TRBJ1-2; weak D call: TRBD1 (6 bases). Germline loops: CDR1 SEHNR, CDR2 FQNEAQ (reference sequence). The ends were cut back, 5 bases at V and 4 bases at J, with 17 bases in the middle. CDR3 length equals 15 residues. The CDR3 DNA sequence: TGTGCCAGCAGCCCCCTGGGGACAACCTCCTATGGCTACACCTTC. This gives the protein CASSPLGTTSYGYTF.

The CDR3 region has the DNA TGTGCCAGCGACATTCAAGAGACCCAGTACTTC. Its translation is CASDIQETQYF. The rearrangement uses TRBV2 and TRBJ2-5; D ambiguous. The CDR3 length is 11 residues. Per germline, CDR1 SNHLY and CDR2 FYNNEI. V lost 8 bases to trimming and J lost 2 bases, with 6 bases between them.

This clonotype was seen many times. The J gene is TRBJ1-1, the V gene TRBV7-8, with 9 bases fitting TRBD1. The CDR3 has 16 residues. With V trimmed by 1 base and J by 4 bases, 7 bases remained unmatched. Germline values: CDR1 SGHVS, CDR2 FQNEAQ. The CDR3 bases are TGTGCCAGCAGCTTAGACTGGACAGGGGTTAGCACTGAAGCTTTCTTT. Residues: CASSLDWTGVSTEAFF.

This clonotype was recorded many times. This chain connects TRBV19 to TRBJ1-2; no reliable D call. V was cut by 9 bases and J by 8 bases, with 19 bases left in between. Germline lookup yields CDR1 LNHDA and CDR2 SQIVND (reference sequence). CDR3 length equals 13 residues. CDR3 DNA: TGTGCCAGCCACTTGAGGCAGTCGGAAGGCTACACCTTC. This codes for CASHLRQSEGYTF.

This clonotype was observed many times. The chain carries TRBV7-9 and TRBJ1-1; D unclear. This CDR3 comprises 16 residues. The ends were cut back, 4 bases at V and 7 bases at J, with 22 bases in the middle. Germline V CDR1 and CDR2: SEHNR, FQNEAQ (reference sequence). The CDR3 bases are TGTGCCAGCAGCTCCAGCCAGCGGACCGTTTTGGTTGAAGCTTTCTTT. It is translated as CASSSSQRTVLVEAFF. The full variable domain, in which reference TRBV7-9 and TRBJ1-1 provide the parts outside the CDR3, is DTGVSQNPRHKITKRGQNVTFRCDPISEHNRLYWYRQTLGQGPEFLTYFQNEAQLEKSRLLSDRFSAERPKGSFSTLEIQRTEQGDSAMYLCASSSSQRTVLVEAFFGQGTRLTVV.

Many counts were recorded for this clonotype. The chain uses TRBV7-8 and TRBJ1-4; no clear D. CDR1 is SGHVS, CDR2 FQNEAQ, per germline. V was trimmed by 7 bases and J by 8 bases, leaving 14 bases between them. There are 13 residues in the CDR3. The CDR3: CASNSEMGEKLFF. CDR3 DNA sequence: TGTGCCAGCAACTCAGAGATGGGCGAAAAACTGTTTTTT.

In the case of this clonotype: This clone may be a read error of a much larger clone one base away. V is TRBV27 and J is TRBJ1-4; a weak D match, TRBD1 (5 bases). This CDR3 has 15 residues. Germline CDR1 is MNHEY and CDR2 is SMNVEV (reference sequence). Deletions cut 4 bases from V and 6 bases from J, with 15 bases between. CDR3 loop: CASSSWGGTDEKLFF. The CDR3 DNA is TGTGCCAGCAGTTCTTGGGGGGGGACCGATGAAAAACTGTTTTTT.

As for this clonotype: The junction shows a germline mismatch at one end, possibly a read error. The J gene is TRBJ2-2, the V gene TRBV7-7; D is unclear. Germline values: CDR1 SSHAT, CDR2 FNYEAQ (reference sequence). CDR3 length: 14 residues. The CDR3 loop is CASSPTADTGELFF. For the CDR3, the DNA is TGTGCTAGCAGCCCGACGGCTGACACCGGGGAGCTGTTTTTT.

This clonotype was seen a few times. This rearrangement joins TRBV28 to TRBJ2-7; D unclear. This CDR3 spans 17 amino acids. V lost 6 bases to trimming and J lost 6 bases, with 27 bases between them. In germline, CDR1 is MDHEN, CDR2 SYDVKM. CDR3 in DNA: TGTGCCAGCAGCTCACCCTCCACCCCAAGACTTTTAGGCGAGCAGTACTTC. Protein sequence: CASSSPSTPRLLGEQYF.

This clonotype was counted between two and nine times. J is TRBJ1-1 and V is TRBV20-1; D unclear. CDR1 is DFQATT, CDR2 SNEGSKA, per germline (reference sequence). The CDR3 is 13 amino acids. Trimming took 4 bases from V and 3 from J, leaving 12 bases between them. The CDR3 DNA is TGCAGTGCTACGAGGACGGGGTACACTGAAGCTTTCTTT. Its protein is CSATRTGYTEAFF.